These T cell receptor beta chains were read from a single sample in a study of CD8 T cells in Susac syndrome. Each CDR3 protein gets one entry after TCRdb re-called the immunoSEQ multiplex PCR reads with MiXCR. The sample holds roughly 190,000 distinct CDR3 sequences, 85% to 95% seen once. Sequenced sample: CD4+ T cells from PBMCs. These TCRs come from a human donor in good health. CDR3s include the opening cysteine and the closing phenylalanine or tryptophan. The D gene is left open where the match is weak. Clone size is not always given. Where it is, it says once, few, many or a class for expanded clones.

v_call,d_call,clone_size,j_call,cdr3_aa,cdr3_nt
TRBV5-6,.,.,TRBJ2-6,CASSSRGFDVLTF,TGTGCCAGCAGCTCTAGAGGGTTTGACGTCCTGACTTTC
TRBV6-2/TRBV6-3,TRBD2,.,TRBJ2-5,CASSLGLARGETQYF,TGTGCCAGCAGCTTGGGACTAGCGAGAGGAGAGACCCAGTACTTC
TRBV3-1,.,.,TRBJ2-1,CASSLPRGSGNEQFF,TGTGCCAGCAGCCTCCCCAGGGGCTCAGGAAATGAGCAGTTCTTC
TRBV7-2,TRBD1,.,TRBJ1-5,CASSDRAERPQHF,TGTGCCAGCAGCGACAGGGCCGAACGGCCCCAGCATTTT
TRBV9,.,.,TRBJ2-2,CASSVPVETGELFF,TGTGCCAGCAGCGTACCGGTTGAAACCGGGGAGCTGTTTTTT
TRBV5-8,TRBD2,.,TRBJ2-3,CASSPGTRRTDTQYF,TGTGCCAGCAGCCCCGGGACTAGACGCACAGATACGCAGTATTTT
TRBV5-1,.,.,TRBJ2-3,CASSWDPRDTQYF,TGCGCCAGCAGCTGGGACCCTAGAGATACGCAGTATTTT
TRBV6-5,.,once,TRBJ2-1,CASSYIRGEGEQFF,TGTGCCAGCAGTTACATAAGGGGAGAGGGTGAGCAGTTCTTC
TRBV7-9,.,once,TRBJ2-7,CASSPYEQYF,TGTGCCAGCAGTCCCTACGAGCAGTACTTC
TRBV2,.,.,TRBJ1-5,CASSGAGNQPQHF,TGTGCCAGCAGTGGGGCTGGCAATCAGCCCCAGCATTTT
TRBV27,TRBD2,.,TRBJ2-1,CASSLGHGGGVPNEQFF,TGTGCCAGCAGTTTGGGGCATGGCGGGGGGGTCCCCAATGAGCAGTTCTTC
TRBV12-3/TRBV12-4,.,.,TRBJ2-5,CASSLGSIPQETQYF,TGTGCCAGCAGTTTAGGCTCCATCCCCCAAGAGACCCAGTACTTC
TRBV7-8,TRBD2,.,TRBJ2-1,CASRRGTSGGKQFF,TGTGCCAGCAGAAGGGGGACTAGCGGGGGAAAGCAGTTCTTC
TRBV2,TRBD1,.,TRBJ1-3,CASRLRTGGAKGNTIYF,TGTGCCAGCAGGCTTCGGACAGGGGGCGCGAAAGGAAACACCATATATTTT
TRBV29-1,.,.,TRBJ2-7,CSVKGRSSYEQYF,TGCAGCGTTAAGGGCAGGAGTTCCTACGAGCAGTACTTC
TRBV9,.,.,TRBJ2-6,CASSVVSGRVSGANVLTF,TGTGCCAGCAGCGTAGTGTCGGGAAGGGTCTCTGGGGCCAACGTCCTGACTTTC
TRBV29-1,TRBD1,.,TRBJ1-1,CSGGQGSTEAFF,TGCAGCGGTGGACAGGGCAGTACTGAAGCTTTCTTT
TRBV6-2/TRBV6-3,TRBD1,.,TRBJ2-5,CASHRQGAKAQYF,TGTGCCAGCCATAGACAGGGGGCGAAGGCCCAGTACTTC
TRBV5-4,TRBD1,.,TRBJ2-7,CASSWGQGRAYEQYF,TGTGCCAGCAGCTGGGGACAGGGTAGGGCCTACGAGCAGTACTTC
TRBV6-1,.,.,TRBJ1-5,CASSESRPNPNQPQHF,TGTGCCAGCAGTGAAAGCCGACCCAACCCCAATCAGCCCCAGCATTTT
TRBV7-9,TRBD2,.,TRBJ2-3,CASSSSGGGADTQYF,TGTGCCAGCAGCTCGAGCGGGGGGGGCGCAGATACGCAGTATTTT
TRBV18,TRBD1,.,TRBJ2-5,CASSPSNRGETQYF,TGTGCCAGCTCACCATCAAACAGGGGGGAGACCCAGTACTTC
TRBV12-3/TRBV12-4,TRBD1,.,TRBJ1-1,CASLARGTNTEAFF,TGTGCCAGCCTCGCCAGGGGGACGAACACTGAAGCTTTCTTT
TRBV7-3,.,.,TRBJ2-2,CASSSSSAGELFF,TGTGCCAGCAGCTCCTCTAGCGCCGGGGAGCTGTTTTTT
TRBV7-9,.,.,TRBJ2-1,CASSGRQDNEQFF,TGTGCCAGCAGCGGGAGACAGGACAATGAGCAGTTCTTC